A single TCR beta chain is shown here with its context. The antigen remains undetermined. This sample is drawn from a study of T cell responses to AZD1222 COVID-19 vaccine. Profiled with immunoSEQ multiplex PCR; TCRdb holds only in-frame clones, not every one. The profile covers roughly 91,000 clones, with 70% to 90% appearing a single time and less than 3.5% taken by the ten largest. In germline, CDR1 is MNHEY, CDR2 SVGAGI. J gave up 3 bases and V 5 bases, and 6 bases lay outside the gene matches. CDR3 length equals 14 residues. General observations from the study: Targets within unmutated variant regions were reportedly found for nearly half of spike-specific TCRs. The donor group comprised mostly white British people and more females; the analysis possibly underestimated clonal diversity. Spike-spanning, vaccine-associated CD4 TCRs were dominant at 160-218 and 743-854.

The sequenced sample was peripheral blood, obtained on day 0 of AZD1222 vaccination. The chain joins TRBV6-5 to TRBJ1-1, with 7 bases identical to TRBD1. The source of this sequence is an adult in good health. DNA of the CDR3: TGTGCCAGCAGTCAGACAGGGCCATACACTGAAGCTTTCTTT. Translated, it gives CASSQTGPYTEAFF.